Listed here are 21 T cell receptor beta chains from one sample, sequenced in a study of shared clonotypes between healthy human individuals. It was CD45RO-negative cells, positively selected for CCR7, that made up naive CD8 cells, with terminally differentiated effector memory CD45RA+ cells excluded. Sequencing was performed with immunoSEQ multiplex PCR; in TCRdb, only in-frame clones are kept and a portion is missing. The repertoire has around 2,000,000 clones, approximately 94% of them found once; the top ten carry about 1.8%. Material: naive CD8+ T cells from PBMCs. Every receptor here comes from a man aged 18 to 29 in good health. Some clones in this sample may be carry-over from other donors' samples.

The chain couples TRBV5-1 to TRBJ2-7; 8 bases match TRBD1. V lost 4 bases, J lost 6 bases, and 6 bases stayed unmatched. The CDR3 sequence is 13 residues long. Germline-derived CDR1 and CDR2 are SGHRS and YFSETQ. The CDR3 DNA sequence: TGCGCCAGCAGCCTTCGGACAGGGCGCGAGCAGTACTTC. Translating gives CASSLRTGREQYF.

The chain links TRBV14 to TRBJ1-1; TRBD1 agrees at 7 bases. The CDR3 extends over 14 amino acids. Looked up from germline, CDR1 is SGHDN and CDR2 is FVKESK. V trimming: 2 bases; J trimming: 1 base; junction bases outside the gene matches: 1. In DNA form, the CDR3 reads TGTGCCAGCAGCCAACAGGGGGGGAACACTGAAGCTTTCTTT. Its translation is CASSQQGGNTEAFF. Complete variable domain (other parts from reference TRBV14 and TRBJ1-1): EAGVTQFPSHSVIEKGQTVTLRCDPISGHDNLYWYRRVMGKEIKFLLHFVKESKQDESGMPNNRFLAERTGGTYSTLKVQPAELEDSGVYFCASSQQGGNTEAFFGQGTRLTVV.

V is TRBV19 and J is TRBJ1-2; possibly TRBD1 for D (5 bases). Trimming removed 5 bases from V and 8 bases from J, with 12 bases in between. Per the germline V gene, CDR1 is LNHDA and CDR2 is SQIVND (reference sequence). This CDR3 is built from 12 residues. The CDR3 sequence: CASSPGYYGYTF. The CDR3 region has the DNA TGTGCCAGTAGTCCAGGGTATTACGGCTACACCTTC.

This chain connects TRBV28 to TRBJ2-1; 7 bases agree with TRBD2. V shed 5 bases, J shed 3 bases, and the junction held 7 bases outside the gene matches. This CDR3 region has 15 residues. Germline CDR1 MDHEN, CDR2 SYDVKM. The CDR3 nucleotides read TGTGCCAGCAGTCACCTCCTAGCGGACTACAATGAGCAGTTCTTC. Encoded protein: CASSHLLADYNEQFF.

The rearrangement links TRBV5-1 to TRBJ2-7; 7 positions match TRBD1. Germline lookup yields CDR1 SGHRS and CDR2 YFSETQ. J gave up 2 bases and V 4 bases, and 9 bases lay outside the gene matches. The CDR3 runs 15 residues. CDR3 sequence: CASSPGTELTYEQYF. The CDR3 bases are TGCGCCAGCAGCCCCGGGACAGAATTAACCTACGAGCAGTACTTC. Using reference TRBV5-1 and TRBJ2-7 for the parts outside the CDR3, the full variable domain is KAGVTQTPRYLIKTRGQQVTLSCSPISGHRSVSWYQQTPGQGLQFLFEYFSETQRNKGNFPGRFSGRQFSNSRSEMNVSTLELGDSALYLCASSPGTELTYEQYFGPGTRLTVT.

The chain joins TRBV27 to TRBJ1-2, with TRBD1 identical over 7 bases. The CDR3 totals 16 residues. In germline, CDR1 is MNHEY, CDR2 SMNVEV (reference sequence). Germline trimming cut 6 bases from V and 2 bases from J; bases unmatched to any gene: 12. CDR3: CASSQSQGEVNYGYTF. In DNA, the CDR3 is TGTGCCAGCAGCCAAAGTCAGGGGGAGGTAAACTATGGCTACACCTTC.

V usage is TRBV27 and J usage is TRBJ2-5; possible D gene TRBD1, 5 bases. The length of the CDR3 is 17 residues. Germline V gene sequence: CDR1 MNHEY, CDR2 SMNVEV (reference sequence). Trimming left V 2 bases short and J 2 bases short, with 18 bases between. In DNA, the CDR3 is TGTGCCAGCAGTTTACTCCCCCTTGGACGGACACAAGAGACCCAGTACTTC. Protein product: CASSLLPLGRTQETQYF.

J is TRBJ2-3 and V is TRBV28, with D possibly being TRBD1 (6 bases). The CDR3 runs to 20 residues. Germline V lookup: CDR1 MDHEN, CDR2 SYDVKM. Trimming removed 5 bases from V and 0 bases from J, with 27 bases in between. This chain's CDR3 is CASSQPSRGLVVRSTDTQYF. The CDR3 DNA is TGTGCCAGCAGTCAACCCTCGAGGGGGTTGGTGGTCAGAAGCACAGATACGCAGTATTTT.

Comment on this clone: Different DNA sequences within this sample yield the same CDR3. The CDR3 loop is CASSPGLAGYEQYF. The DNA for the CDR3 is TGTGCCAGCAGCCCGGGACTAGCGGGATACGAGCAGTACTTC. The chain has TRBV9 and TRBJ2-7; 13 nucleotides align to TRBD2. CDR1 and CDR2 (germline): SGDLS, YYNGEE. CDR3 size: 14 residues. With 4 bases clipped from V and 4 bases from J, the junction kept 2 bases outside the gene matches.

The genes are TRBV7-9 and TRBJ2-1; D is perhaps TRBD2 (6 bases). The CDR3 spans 16 residues. Germline CDR1 is SEHNR and CDR2 is FQNEAQ (reference sequence). V shed 1 base and J shed 1 base, with 11 bases lying between them. CDR3 DNA sequence: TGTGCCAGCAGCTTAGGGGATGGAGGGTCCTACAATGAGCAGTTCTTC. This translates into CASSLGDGGSYNEQFF.

The chain carries TRBV6-1 and TRBJ1-2; 9 nucleotides line up with TRBD1. V shed 1 base, J shed 3 bases, and the junction held 12 bases outside the gene matches. Germline V gene data show CDR1 as MNHNS and CDR2 as SASEGT. The CDR3 has 18 amino acids. Written as DNA, the CDR3 is TGTGCCAGCAGTGAAGTTGGGACAGGGCATCCCCGAGACTATGGCTACACCTTC. Translation gives CASSEVGTGHPRDYGYTF.

This chain links TRBV5-1 with TRBJ1-1, with a weak D call TRBD1 (5 bases). CDR1 SGHRS and CDR2 YFSETQ come from the germline V gene. CDR3 size: 15 residues. Deletions cut 0 bases from V and 9 bases from J, with 18 bases between. CDR3 coding DNA: TGCGCCAGCAGCTTGGAGGGGACCCCCGCCGGAAAAGCTTTCTTT. Translated, it gives CASSLEGTPAGKAFF.

The chain recombines TRBV2 with TRBJ1-4, with 7 bases lining up with TRBD1. Looked up from germline, CDR1 is SNHLY and CDR2 is FYNNEI. The CDR3 runs 15 residues. V shed 8 bases and J 1 base; nucleotides not matched to a gene: 7. In DNA form, the CDR3 reads TGTGCCAGCGAACCTGGGACAGAAACTAATGAAAAACTGTTTTTT. Translating gives CASEPGTETNEKLFF.

The V and J genes are TRBV9 and TRBJ2-7; D is tentatively TRBD1 or TRBD2 (7 bases each). The CDR3 covers 17 residues. V shed 3 bases and J shed 7 bases, with 26 bases lying between them. CDR1 is SGDLS, CDR2 YYNGEE, per germline. CDR3 coding DNA: TGTGCCAGCAGCGCTCTAGGGGGAGGGACAGCCCGAGGAGAGCAGTACTTC. Amino acids: CASSALGGGTARGEQYF.

The rearrangement links TRBV5-5 to TRBJ2-7; possibly TRBD1 for D (5 bases). Looked up from germline, CDR1 is SGHKS and CDR2 is YYEKEE (reference sequence). Between the trimmed V and J ends, which lost 1 base and 2 bases, there was a span of 10 bases. The CDR3 loop spans 14 amino acids. The CDR3 sequence is CASSLRKGPYEQYF. CDR3 nucleotide sequence: TGTGCCAGCAGCTTGAGGAAGGGGCCCTACGAGCAGTACTTC.

As for this clone: This sample also contains other DNA sequences that code for the same CDR3. This chain links TRBV15 with TRBJ2-1, with 7 bases that match TRBD1. Germline CDR1 LNHNV, CDR2 YYDKDF (reference sequence). V dropped 3 bases and J dropped 5; count of bases not matched to a gene: 7. CDR3 length: 15 amino acids. Here the CDR3 DNA reads TGTGCCACCAGCAGGGAAAGGGACAGAGACAATGAGCAGTTCTTC. It encodes CATSRERDRDNEQFF.

The chain combines TRBV27 with TRBJ2-3; 7 positions agree with TRBD1. Germline V CDR1 and CDR2: MNHEY, SMNVEV (reference sequence). The CDR3 runs to 18 residues. Trimming removed 5 bases from V and 2 bases from J; junction bases left unmatched: 16. The CDR3 coding sequence is TGTGCCAGCAGTCCATCCGCGACAGGGTTATTGGACACAGATACGCAGTATTTT. This translates into CASSPSATGLLDTDTQYF.

V usage is TRBV2 and J usage is TRBJ1-5; 7 bases are shared with TRBD1. The CDR3 loop spans 13 amino acids. The germline CDR1 and CDR2 sequences are SNHLY and FYNNEI. V was clipped by 6 bases and J by 9 bases; unmatched bases: 8. CDR3: CASSEDRRAPQHF. The CDR3 DNA sequence: TGTGCCAGCAGCGAGGACAGGCGGGCGCCCCAGCATTTT.

This chain connects TRBV27 to TRBJ2-5, with D unclear. Trimming left V 7 bases short and J 4 bases short, with 10 bases between. CDR1 is MNHEY, CDR2 SMNVEV, per germline (reference sequence). This CDR3 is built from 12 residues. CDR3 in amino acids: CASTGPAETQYF. For the CDR3, the DNA is TGTGCCAGCACGGGTCCAGCAGAGACCCAGTACTTC.

This chain uses TRBV7-2 with TRBJ2-1; possibly TRBD1 for D (7 bases). CDR3 size: 18 residues. Germline-derived CDR1 and CDR2 are SGHTA and FQGNSA. The V and J ends lost 4 bases and 3 bases respectively, with 22 bases between them. DNA for the CDR3: TGTGCCAGCAGCTCGATATACCCACGACAGGGAGGCTACAATGAGCAGTTCTTC. Its translation is CASSSIYPRQGGYNEQFF.

The V call is TRBV7-8, the J call TRBJ2-5, with 8 bases matching TRBD2. V lost 3 bases and J lost 11; bases outside the gene matches: 14. The CDR3 spans 15 residues. Germline values: CDR1 SGHVS, CDR2 FQNEAQ. CDR3 protein: CASSFGYSGAASQYF. The CDR3 nucleotides read TGTGCCAGCAGCTTCGGGTATAGCGGGGCCGCTAGTCAGTACTTC.